A selection of T cell receptor beta chains follows, all from one sample in a study of blood T cell repertoires in COVID-19. Sequencing used immunoSEQ multiplex PCR; TCRdb keeps in-frame clones, though not all of them. The sample records around 47,000 clones, 80% to 90% being singletons. Material for sequencing was peripheral blood. The receptors were sampled from a man aged 40-49 years with COVID-19, enrolled during active disease. The CDR3 runs from the conserved cysteine through the conserved F or W. A D gene is named only where the DNA matches it firmly. Some rows have no size entry. The others give once, few or many, or a class for an expanded clone.

J gene: TRBJ1-5
D gene: TRBD1
CDR3 length: 15
V gene: TRBV2
clone size: once
CDR3 DNA: TGTGCCAGCAGACTTGGACAGGCCACTAATCAGCCCCAGCATTTT
CDR3 protein: CASRLGQATNQPQHF

J gene: TRBJ2-1
D gene: -
CDR3 length: 15
V gene: TRBV11-2
clone size: -
CDR3 DNA: TGTGCCAGCAGCTTAGACAGGGGAGCCTACAATGAGCAGTTCTTC
CDR3 protein: CASSLDRGAYNEQFF

J gene: TRBJ1-2
D gene: TRBD1
CDR3 length: 15
V gene: TRBV14
clone size: -
CDR3 DNA: TGTGCCAGCAGCCCTCGGACAGGGCTCTTGTATGGCTACACCTTC
CDR3 protein: CASSPRTGLLYGYTF

J gene: TRBJ1-1
D gene: TRBD1
CDR3 length: 14
V gene: TRBV19
clone size: -
CDR3 DNA: TGTGCCAGTAGCTATACAGGGGTCAACACTGAAGCTTTCTTT
CDR3 protein: CASSYTGVNTEAFF

J gene: TRBJ1-5
D gene: -
CDR3 length: 15
V gene: TRBV7-2
clone size: -
CDR3 DNA: TGTGCCAGCACCTACTCGGGGTACAACAATCAGCCCCAGCATTTT
CDR3 protein: CASTYSGYNNQPQHF

J gene: TRBJ1-6
D gene: -
CDR3 length: 13
V gene: TRBV27
clone size: -
CDR3 DNA: TGTGCCAGCAGTTTGCGGAGAAATTCACCCCTCCACTTT
CDR3 protein: CASSLRRNSPLHF

J gene: TRBJ1-1
D gene: TRBD1
CDR3 length: 16
V gene: TRBV12-5
clone size: few
CDR3 DNA: TGTGCTAGTGGTTTGGTCCATGGACAGGCATGGGCTGAAGCTTTCTTT
CDR3 protein: CASGLVHGQAWAEAFF

J gene: TRBJ2-2
D gene: -
CDR3 length: 15
V gene: TRBV19
clone size: -
CDR3 DNA: TGTGCCAGTAGTACTTCTACAGGGAACACCGGGGAGCTGTTTTTT
CDR3 protein: CASSTSTGNTGELFF

J gene: TRBJ2-1
D gene: -
CDR3 length: 18
V gene: TRBV21-1
clone size: once
CDR3 DNA: TGTGCCAGCAGCAAAAGACTAGCGCGGCAGAGCTCCTACAATGAGCAGTTCTTC
CDR3 protein: CASSKRLARQSSYNEQFF

J gene: TRBJ2-1
D gene: TRBD1
CDR3 length: 17
V gene: TRBV13
clone size: -
CDR3 DNA: TGTGCCAGCAGCGCCCCGCCGGGGACAGAGGGTAAAAATGAGCAGTTCTTC
CDR3 protein: CASSAPPGTEGKNEQFF

J gene: TRBJ2-3
D gene: -
CDR3 length: 15
V gene: TRBV3-1/TRBV3-2
clone size: -
CDR3 DNA: TGTGCCAGCAGCCAAGACGCGGCGATGGCAGATACGCAGTATTTT
CDR3 protein: CASSQDAAMADTQYF

J gene: TRBJ1-4
D gene: -
CDR3 length: 15
V gene: TRBV6-5
clone size: -
CDR3 DNA: TGTGCCAGCAGTTTCCGATGCGCCGGTAATGAAAAACTGTTTTTT
CDR3 protein: CASSFRCAGNEKLFF

J gene: TRBJ2-1
D gene: -
CDR3 length: 14
V gene: TRBV27
clone size: few
CDR3 DNA: TGTGCCAGCAGTCCGTTGGACAGTAGGGATGAGCAGTTCTTC
CDR3 protein: CASSPLDSRDEQFF

J gene: TRBJ1-1
D gene: -
CDR3 length: 12
V gene: TRBV29-1
clone size: -
CDR3 DNA: TGCAGCGTTGGCGCCGGGAACACTGAAGCTTTCTTT
CDR3 protein: CSVGAGNTEAFF

J gene: TRBJ2-1
D gene: -
CDR3 length: 13
V gene: TRBV7-8
clone size: -
CDR3 DNA: TGTGCCAGCAGCTCCTCAGGGCTAAATGAGCAGTTCTTC
CDR3 protein: CASSSSGLNEQFF

J gene: TRBJ2-7
D gene: -
CDR3 length: 11
V gene: TRBV27
clone size: -
CDR3 DNA: TGTGCCAGCAGTTCACTAGACGAGCAGTACTTC
CDR3 protein: CASSSLDEQYF

J gene: TRBJ2-3
D gene: -
CDR3 length: 13
V gene: TRBV5-5
clone size: -
CDR3 DNA: TGTGCCAGCAGCTCCCAGATTGCAGATACGCAGTATTTT
CDR3 protein: CASSSQIADTQYF

J gene: TRBJ2-3
D gene: -
CDR3 length: 16
V gene: TRBV29-1
clone size: -
CDR3 DNA: TGCAGCGTTGAAGATTGGTCGGAACGCGGTATAGATACGCAGTATTTT
CDR3 protein: CSVEDWSERGIDTQYF

J gene: TRBJ2-5
D gene: -
CDR3 length: 13
V gene: TRBV11-2
clone size: -
CDR3 DNA: -
CDR3 protein: CASSSFGEGTGYF

J gene: TRBJ1-1
D gene: TRBD1
CDR3 length: 15
V gene: TRBV15
clone size: -
CDR3 DNA: TGTGCCACCAGCAGAGATAGACAGGGTAGCACTGAAGCTTTCTTT
CDR3 protein: CATSRDRQGSTEAFF

J gene: TRBJ1-2
D gene: -
CDR3 length: 10
V gene: TRBV19
clone size: -
CDR3 DNA: TGTGCCGGACCGCTAATAAGGGAGTCCTTC
CDR3 protein: CAGPLIRESF

J gene: TRBJ1-2
D gene: -
CDR3 length: 14
V gene: TRBV30
clone size: once
CDR3 DNA: TGTGCCTGGAGCTTCATCGGGTCTAACTATGGCTACACCTTC
CDR3 protein: CAWSFIGSNYGYTF

J gene: TRBJ1-5
D gene: -
CDR3 length: 16
V gene: TRBV4-1
clone size: -
CDR3 DNA: TGCGCCAGCAGCCTTGGGGCAGGTGTGGGCAATCAGCCCCAGCATTTT
CDR3 protein: CASSLGAGVGNQPQHF

J gene: TRBJ1-6
D gene: -
CDR3 length: 14
V gene: TRBV27
clone size: -
CDR3 DNA: TGTGCCAGCAGTTCGACAGCCGATAATTCACCCCTCCACTTT
CDR3 protein: CASSSTADNSPLHF

J gene: TRBJ1-6
D gene: -
CDR3 length: 13
V gene: TRBV5-5
clone size: -
CDR3 DNA: TGTGCCAGCAGCTTGAGCGGAAATTCACCCCTCCACTTT
CDR3 protein: CASSLSGNSPLHF

J gene: TRBJ2-7
D gene: TRBD2
CDR3 length: 15
V gene: TRBV5-4
clone size: -
CDR3 DNA: TGTGCCAGCAGCTGGGCTAGCGGGGGGATGAGGGAGCAGTACTTC
CDR3 protein: CASSWASGGMREQYF

J gene: TRBJ2-1
D gene: TRBD2
CDR3 length: 16
V gene: TRBV12-5
clone size: -
CDR3 DNA: TGTGCTAGTGGTTACTCTGGGGGGGGTCTTTACAATGAGCAGTTCTTC
CDR3 protein: CASGYSGGGLYNEQFF

J gene: TRBJ2-5
D gene: TRBD2
CDR3 length: 17
V gene: TRBV6-2/TRBV6-3
clone size: -
CDR3 DNA: TGTGCCAGCAGTTACTGGGGACTAGCGGCCTCTCTGGAGACCCAGTACTTC
CDR3 protein: CASSYWGLAASLETQYF

J gene: TRBJ1-2
D gene: -
CDR3 length: 15
V gene: TRBV5-6
clone size: -
CDR3 DNA: TGTGCCAGCAGCTTGGCGACAGGTCGTAACTATGGCTACACCTTC
CDR3 protein: CASSLATGRNYGYTF

J gene: TRBJ2-7
D gene: -
CDR3 length: 14
V gene: TRBV9
clone size: -
CDR3 DNA: TGTGCCAGCAGAGCGGTGCGGGACCCCTACGAGCAGTACTTC
CDR3 protein: CASRAVRDPYEQYF

J gene: TRBJ2-1
D gene: TRBD2
CDR3 length: 14
V gene: TRBV6-4
clone size: -
CDR3 DNA: TGTGCCAGCAGCCCGGGGAGGGCAGTCAATGAGCAGTTCTTC
CDR3 protein: CASSPGRAVNEQFF

J gene: TRBJ1-3
D gene: TRBD1
CDR3 length: 19
V gene: TRBV11-2
clone size: -
CDR3 DNA: TGTGCCAGCAGCTTATCGGTGTTAACAGGGGCTTCCTCTGGAAACACCATATATTTT
CDR3 protein: CASSLSVLTGASSGNTIYF

J gene: TRBJ2-5
D gene: TRBD1
CDR3 length: 14
V gene: TRBV29-1
clone size: -
CDR3 DNA: TGCAGCGTTGGCTCGGGACAGCCTCAAGAGACCCAGTACTTC
CDR3 protein: CSVGSGQPQETQYF

J gene: TRBJ2-7
D gene: -
CDR3 length: 11
V gene: TRBV7-9
clone size: -
CDR3 DNA: TGTGCCAGCCCCGGACAGTACGAGCAGTACTTC
CDR3 protein: CASPGQYEQYF

J gene: TRBJ2-7
D gene: -
CDR3 length: 16
V gene: TRBV11-2
clone size: -
CDR3 DNA: TGTGCCAGCAGCCCTCTCGGGGGGCCCGACGCCTACGAGCAGTACTTC
CDR3 protein: CASSPLGGPDAYEQYF

J gene: TRBJ1-6
D gene: TRBD1
CDR3 length: 15
V gene: TRBV9
clone size: few
CDR3 DNA: TGTGCCAGCAGCGTTGGACCGGGACAGGAATCACCCCTCCACTTT
CDR3 protein: CASSVGPGQESPLHF

J gene: TRBJ2-1
D gene: TRBD2
CDR3 length: 18
V gene: TRBV7-2
clone size: -
CDR3 DNA: TGTGCCAGCAGCCCCGGACTAGCGGGTAGAAGCTCCTACAATGAGCAGTTCTTC
CDR3 protein: CASSPGLAGRSSYNEQFF

J gene: TRBJ2-2
D gene: -
CDR3 length: 13
V gene: TRBV11-3
clone size: -
CDR3 DNA: TGTGCCAGCAGCATTCCTAGCACCGGGGAGCTGTTTTTT
CDR3 protein: CASSIPSTGELFF

J gene: TRBJ2-7
D gene: TRBD2
CDR3 length: 15
V gene: TRBV3-1/TRBV3-2
clone size: -
CDR3 DNA: TGTGCCAGCAGCCAAGTACGCGGGAGACCCTACGAGCAGTACTTC
CDR3 protein: CASSQVRGRPYEQYF

J gene: TRBJ1-3
D gene: -
CDR3 length: 17
V gene: TRBV7-9
clone size: once
CDR3 DNA: TGTGCCAGCAGCCGTGGGACAATCAGCCTCGCTGGAAACACCATATATTTT
CDR3 protein: CASSRGTISLAGNTIYF

J gene: TRBJ1-4
D gene: -
CDR3 length: 13
V gene: TRBV21-1
clone size: -
CDR3 DNA: TGTGCCAGCCGCGCTAGAGGGAAGGAAAAACTGTTTTTT
CDR3 protein: CASRARGKEKLFF

J gene: TRBJ2-5
D gene: -
CDR3 length: 16
V gene: TRBV11-2
clone size: -
CDR3 DNA: TGTGCCAGCAGCCGTATTCGGGGGAATCCTGGAGAGACCCAGTACTTC
CDR3 protein: CASSRIRGNPGETQYF

J gene: TRBJ2-7
D gene: TRBD2
CDR3 length: 15
V gene: TRBV6-2/TRBV6-3
clone size: -
CDR3 DNA: TGTGCCAGCAGCCTGACTAGCGGTTCCTCCTACGAGCAGTACTTC
CDR3 protein: CASSLTSGSSYEQYF

J gene: TRBJ1-1
D gene: -
CDR3 length: 18
V gene: TRBV28
clone size: -
CDR3 DNA: TGTGCCAGCAGTTTTCCCGCATTCATAGGGGATCCGGATACTGAAGCTTTCTTT
CDR3 protein: CASSFPAFIGDPDTEAFF

J gene: TRBJ2-3
D gene: TRBD2
CDR3 length: 15
V gene: TRBV19
clone size: -
CDR3 DNA: TGTGCCAGTAGTGCGGTTCAGCGGGGGACAGATACGCAGTATTTT
CDR3 protein: CASSAVQRGTDTQYF

J gene: TRBJ2-5
D gene: -
CDR3 length: 13
V gene: TRBV4-1
clone size: -
CDR3 DNA: TGCGCCAGCAGCCACGAGGAACAAGAGACCCAGTACTTC
CDR3 protein: CASSHEEQETQYF

J gene: TRBJ1-2
D gene: -
CDR3 length: 15
V gene: TRBV6-2/TRBV6-3
clone size: -
CDR3 DNA: TGTGCCAGCAGTTACGAGGTACAGGGAAGCTATGGCTACACCTTC
CDR3 protein: CASSYEVQGSYGYTF

J gene: TRBJ1-6
D gene: TRBD1
CDR3 length: 15
V gene: TRBV2
clone size: -
CDR3 DNA: TGTGCCAGCACCGCGGGACAGCTCTATAATTCACCCCTCCACTTT
CDR3 protein: CASTAGQLYNSPLHF

J gene: TRBJ1-6
D gene: -
CDR3 length: 15
V gene: TRBV2
clone size: -
CDR3 DNA: TGTGCCAGCAGTATCAGAGGCGGCGATAATTCACCCCTCCACTTT
CDR3 protein: CASSIRGGDNSPLHF

J gene: TRBJ1-5
D gene: -
CDR3 length: 12
V gene: TRBV6-5
clone size: -
CDR3 DNA: TGTGCCAGCACCTCAGGGGCCCAGCCCCAGCATTTT
CDR3 protein: CASTSGAQPQHF

J gene: TRBJ2-1
D gene: TRBD2
CDR3 length: 18
V gene: TRBV11-3
clone size: once
CDR3 DNA: TGTGCCAGCAGAGATAGGAGGGGGCTAGCGGGAGGGCTCAATGAGCAGTTCTTC
CDR3 protein: CASRDRRGLAGGLNEQFF

J gene: TRBJ1-5
D gene: TRBD1
CDR3 length: 15
V gene: TRBV2
clone size: -
CDR3 DNA: TGTGCCAGCAGTGAAGACGGACAGGGTCATCAGCCCCAGCATTTT
CDR3 protein: CASSEDGQGHQPQHF

J gene: TRBJ1-1
D gene: TRBD1
CDR3 length: 13
V gene: TRBV12-3/TRBV12-4
clone size: -
CDR3 DNA: TGTGCCAGCAGTTTAGGACAGGGGATTGAAGCTTTCTTT
CDR3 protein: CASSLGQGIEAFF

J gene: TRBJ2-5
D gene: -
CDR3 length: 16
V gene: TRBV4-1
clone size: -
CDR3 DNA: TGCGCCAGCAGCCAGGAAGAGGCCCCGGGGGAGGAGACCCAGTACTTC
CDR3 protein: CASSQEEAPGEETQYF

J gene: TRBJ2-7
D gene: TRBD1
CDR3 length: 15
V gene: TRBV28
clone size: -
CDR3 DNA: TGTGCCAGCAACACCGTAGGGGACAGGACCTACGAGCAGTACTTC
CDR3 protein: CASNTVGDRTYEQYF

J gene: TRBJ1-2
D gene: TRBD1
CDR3 length: 13
V gene: TRBV5-1
clone size: -
CDR3 DNA: TGCGCCAGCAGCCCGGGACAGAACTATGGCTACACCTTC
CDR3 protein: CASSPGQNYGYTF

J gene: TRBJ2-1
D gene: -
CDR3 length: 19
V gene: TRBV7-8
clone size: -
CDR3 DNA: TGTGCCAGCAGCTTATTCCTCGCTAGTGGGGAGAAGTCCTACAATGAGCAGTTCTTC
CDR3 protein: CASSLFLASGEKSYNEQFF